Shown below are 17 T cell receptor beta chains from a single sample sequenced in a study of cytomegalovirus exposure and HLA in healthy donors (dated by TCRdb to 2015 to 2018). Receptor libraries were prepared by the immunoSEQ multiplex PCR assay. Imported from immuneACCESS, the table was reduced by TCRdb to in-frame sequences with V and J called. These copies leave out some clones; in studies compared against another copy, an unresolved V gene accounts for under half, and the cause of the remainder is not known. The sample data list 200,000 to 250,000 clones, and 70% to 90% of these were observed just once. The ten largest clones take up around 5.4% of the sample. The specimen was PBMCs. The receptors stem from a woman younger than 30 in good health and CMV-seronegative.

The rearrangement joins TRBV9 to TRBJ2-2; weak D call: TRBD2 (6 bases). V was cut by 6 bases and J by 6 bases, with 12 bases left in between. This CDR3 region has 13 residues. Germline lookup yields CDR1 SGDLS and CDR2 YYNGEE. The CDR3 reads CASNMGEAGELFF. The CDR3 DNA reads TGTGCCAGCAACATGGGGGAGGCCGGGGAGCTGTTTTTT.

The chain recombines TRBV19 with TRBJ1-2; TRBD1 matches at 8 bases. Germline V lookup: CDR1 LNHDA, CDR2 SQIVND (reference sequence). After removal of 4 bases from V and 3 bases from J, the junction contained 4 bases not matched to a gene. The CDR3 has 14 amino acids. The CDR3 loop is CASSNPGGYYGYTF. The CDR3 DNA reads TGTGCCAGTAGTAACCCAGGGGGCTACTATGGCTACACCTTC.

Written as DNA, the CDR3 is TGTGCCAGCAGTTACTCGGGTCTAGCGGGAGTTGAGCAGTTCTTC. This sequence encodes CASSYSGLAGVEQFF. V gene TRBV6-6 combines with J gene TRBJ2-1; TRBD2 aligns across 10 bases. Germline CDR1 reads MNHNY; CDR2 reads SVGAGI (reference sequence). V was clipped by 0 bases and J by 9 bases; unmatched bases: 5. This CDR3 comprises 15 residues.

J is TRBJ1-2 and V is TRBV15; D uncertain. V lost 1 base to trimming and J lost 5 bases, with 5 bases between them. The CDR3 totals 12 residues. The V gene's germline CDR1 is LNHNV and CDR2 YYDKDF (reference sequence). CDR3 sequence (DNA): TGTGCCACCAGCAGAGCGGAGTATGGCTACACCTTC. Translation: CATSRAEYGYTF. The whole variable domain, remainder taken from reference TRBV15 and TRBJ1-2, is DAMVIQNPRYQVTQFGKPVTLSCSQTLNHNVMYWYQQKSSQAPKLLFHYYDKDFNNEADTPDNFQSRRPNTSFCFLDIRSPGLGDTAMYLCATSRAEYGYTFGSGTRLTVV.

The chain carries TRBV28 and TRBJ2-7, with D tentatively TRBD1 (5 bases). Germline CDR1 MDHEN, CDR2 SYDVKM. V lost 6 bases and J 6 bases, leaving 9 bases between the germline ends. The CDR3 contains 11 residues. The DNA for the CDR3 is TGTGCCAGCAGAGGACACACCGAGCAGTACTTC. Residues: CASRGHTEQYF.

The chain couples TRBV30 to TRBJ1-5, with TRBD1 matching over 9 bases. Germline assignment: CDR1 GTSNPN and CDR2 SVGIG (reference sequence). The CDR3 totals 14 residues. The V gene end was trimmed by 6 bases and the J gene end by 4 bases; junction bases not matched to a gene: 7. The DNA for the CDR3 is TGTGCCTGTTCAGGGACAGGGCTTAATCAGCCCCAGCATTTT. Translating it yields CACSGTGLNQPQHF.

The J gene is TRBJ2-7, the V gene TRBV10-2; D not certain. Germline V gene data show CDR1 as WSHSY and CDR2 as SAAADI. The CDR3 is 13 amino acids. V lost 0 bases, J lost 7 bases, and 10 bases lay in between. The CDR3 nucleotides are TGCGCCAGCAGTGAGTCTGGGGTTTTGGAGCAGTACTTC. It is translated as CASSESGVLEQYF.

The chain uses TRBV5-5 and TRBJ2-1; TRBD2 matches at 10 bases. Germline trimming cut 3 bases from V and 3 bases from J; bases unmatched to any gene: 6. CDR3 length: 16 amino acids. CDR1 SGHKS and CDR2 YYEKEE come from the germline V gene (reference sequence). CDR3 coding DNA: TGTGCCAGCAGCTCACCGGGACTAGCGATCTACAATGAGCAGTTCTTC. Amino acid sequence: CASSSPGLAIYNEQFF.

The chain employs TRBV4-1 and TRBJ1-3; D call uncertain. The V and J ends lost 2 bases and 0 bases respectively, with 11 bases between them. CDR1 MGHRA and CDR2 YSYEKL come from the germline V gene. The CDR3 spans 16 residues. As DNA, the CDR3 is TGCGCCAGCAGCCAACAATGGGTCTTCTCTGGAAACACCATATATTTT. Translation: CASSQQWVFSGNTIYF.

The chain joins TRBV27 to TRBJ2-7; TRBD1 matches 10 bases. There are 14 residues in the CDR3. Germline V gene sequence: CDR1 MNHEY, CDR2 SMNVEV (reference sequence). With 6 bases clipped from V and 2 bases from J, the junction kept 4 bases outside the gene matches. CDR3 in DNA: TGTGCCAGCAGGCCGGGACAGGGGCCCTACGAGCAGTACTTC. Translation gives CASRPGQGPYEQYF.

In this sample, this clone turned up a few times. The genes are TRBV5-6 and TRBJ2-4; 7 bases line up with TRBD2. The CDR3 spans 14 residues. After removal of 0 bases from V and 7 bases from J, the junction contained 4 bases not matched to a gene. The germline CDR1 and CDR2 sequences are SGHDT and YYEEEE. CDR3 DNA sequence: TGTGCCAGCAGCTTGGCCACAGCGGGGAACATTCAGTACTTC. Protein product: CASSLATAGNIQYF.

This clone was counted a single time. This chain connects TRBV7-8 to TRBJ1-5, with unresolved D. Germline V gives CDR1 SGHVS, CDR2 FQNEAQ. The CDR3 covers 16 residues. V shed 1 base and J shed 0 bases, with 10 bases lying between them. The CDR3 loop reads CASSLVGVNSNQPQHF. CDR3 sequence (DNA): TGTGCCAGCAGCTTAGTTGGGGTAAATAGCAATCAGCCCCAGCATTTT. Using reference TRBV7-8 and TRBJ1-5 for the parts outside the CDR3, the full variable domain is GAGVSQSPRYKVAKRGQDVALRCDPISGHVSLFWYQQALGQGPEFLTYFQNEAQLDKSGLPSDRFFAERPEGSVSTLKIQRTQQEDSAVYLCASSLVGVNSNQPQHFGDGTRLSIL.

V gene TRBV4-1 combines with J gene TRBJ2-2; 13 nucleotides agree with TRBD2. The ends lost 1 base at V and 8 bases at J; junction bases unmatched: 1. CDR1 is MGHRA, CDR2 YSYEKL, per germline. The CDR3 runs to 15 residues. The CDR3 spells CASSQGTSGRGELFF. Here the CDR3 DNA reads TGCGCCAGCAGCCAAGGGACTAGCGGGAGAGGGGAGCTGTTTTTT.

The rearrangement links TRBV14 to TRBJ2-7; D is unclear. Germline CDR1 and CDR2: SGHDN and FVKESK. The CDR3 runs 13 residues. The V end lost 4 bases, the J end lost 2 bases, and 9 bases lay between the germline ends. CDR3 nucleotide sequence: TGTGCCAGCAGCCCCATCGGAACCTACGAGCAGTACTTC. Its protein is CASSPIGTYEQYF.

The genes are TRBV18 and TRBJ2-7; D perhaps matches TRBD2 (5 bases). V was clipped by 6 bases and J by 3 bases, with 12 bases between them. Germline V gene data show CDR1 as KGHSH and CDR2 as LQKENI. The CDR3 runs 13 residues. The CDR3 here is CASSPGSGYEQYF. The CDR3 region has the DNA TGTGCCAGCTCGCCGGGATCAGGCTACGAGCAGTACTTC.

The chain uses TRBV7-9 and TRBJ1-1; D unclear. The V and J ends lost 5 bases and 5 bases respectively, with 15 bases between them. CDR3 length: 14 residues. CDR1 and CDR2 from the germline V gene are SEHNR and FQNEAQ (reference sequence). CDR3 in amino acids: CASSGLGLGTEAFF. The CDR3 DNA reads TGTGCCAGCAGCGGACTCGGACTCGGTACTGAAGCTTTCTTT.

Only one count was recorded for this clone. This chain connects TRBV15 to TRBJ1-4; D unclear. The V end lost 0 bases, the J end lost 7 bases, and 9 bases lay between the germline ends. The CDR3 runs 14 residues. Germline V gene data show CDR1 as LNHNV and CDR2 as YYDKDF (reference sequence). The CDR3 nucleotides read TGTGCCACCAGCAGAGAAGGCAGTTTTGAAAAACTGTTTTTT. Protein sequence: CATSREGSFEKLFF.